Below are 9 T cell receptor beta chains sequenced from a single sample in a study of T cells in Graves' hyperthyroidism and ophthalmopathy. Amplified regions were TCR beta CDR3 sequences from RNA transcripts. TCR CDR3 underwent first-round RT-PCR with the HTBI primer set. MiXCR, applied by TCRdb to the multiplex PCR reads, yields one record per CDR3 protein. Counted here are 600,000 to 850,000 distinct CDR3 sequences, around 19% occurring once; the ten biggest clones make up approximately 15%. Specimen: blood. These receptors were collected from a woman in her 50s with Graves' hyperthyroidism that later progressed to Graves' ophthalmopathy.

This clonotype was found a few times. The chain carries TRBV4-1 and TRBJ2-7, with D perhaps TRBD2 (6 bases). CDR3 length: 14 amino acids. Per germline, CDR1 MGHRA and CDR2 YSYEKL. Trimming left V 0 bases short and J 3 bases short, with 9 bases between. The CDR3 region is CASSQDVGGYEQYF. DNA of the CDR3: TGCGCCAGCAGCCAAGATGTCGGGGGCTACGAGCAGTACTTC.

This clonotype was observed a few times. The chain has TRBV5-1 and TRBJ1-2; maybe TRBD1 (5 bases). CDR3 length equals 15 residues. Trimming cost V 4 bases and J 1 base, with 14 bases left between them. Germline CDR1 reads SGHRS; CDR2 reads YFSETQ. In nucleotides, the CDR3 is TGCGCCAGCAGCCTTGGGGGAGGGCGTAACTATGGCTACACCTTC. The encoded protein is CASSLGGGRNYGYTF.

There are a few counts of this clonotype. CDR3 in amino acids: CASSHKWVHERNTIYF. Here the CDR3 DNA reads TGTGCCAGCAGTCATAAGTGGGTTCATGAAAGAAACACCATATATTTT. The V gene is TRBV3-1, the J gene TRBJ1-3; D is unresolved. Germline-derived CDR1 and CDR2 are LGHDT and YNNKEL (reference sequence). V was shortened by 6 bases and J by 5 bases, with 20 bases between the two germline ends. The CDR3 runs to 16 residues. Complete variable domain (other parts from reference TRBV3-1 and TRBJ1-3): DTAVSQTPKYLVTQMGNDKSIKCEQNLGHDTMYWYKQDSKKFLKIMFSYNNKELIINETVPNRFSPKSPDKAHLNLHINSLELGDSAVYFCASSHKWVHERNTIYFGEGSWLTVV.

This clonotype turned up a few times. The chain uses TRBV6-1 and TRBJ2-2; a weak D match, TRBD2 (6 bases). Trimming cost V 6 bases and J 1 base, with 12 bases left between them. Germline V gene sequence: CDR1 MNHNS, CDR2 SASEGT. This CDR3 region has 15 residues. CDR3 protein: CASRSRDLNTGELFF. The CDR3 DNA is TGTGCCAGCAGGTCCCGGGACTTGAACACCGGGGAGCTGTTTTTT.

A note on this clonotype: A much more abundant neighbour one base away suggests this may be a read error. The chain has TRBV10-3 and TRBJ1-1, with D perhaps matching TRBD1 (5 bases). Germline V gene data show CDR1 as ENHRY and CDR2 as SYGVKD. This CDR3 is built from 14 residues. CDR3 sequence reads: CAIRKTDMNSEAFF. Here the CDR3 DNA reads TGTGCCATCAGGAAGACAGACATGAACAGTGAAGCTTTCTTT.

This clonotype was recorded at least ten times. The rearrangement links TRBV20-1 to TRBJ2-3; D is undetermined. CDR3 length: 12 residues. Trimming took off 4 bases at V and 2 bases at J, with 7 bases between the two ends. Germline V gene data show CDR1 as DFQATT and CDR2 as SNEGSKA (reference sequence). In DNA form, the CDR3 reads TGCAGTGCTAAGCCGATCACAGATACGCAGTATTTT. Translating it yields CSAKPITDTQYF.

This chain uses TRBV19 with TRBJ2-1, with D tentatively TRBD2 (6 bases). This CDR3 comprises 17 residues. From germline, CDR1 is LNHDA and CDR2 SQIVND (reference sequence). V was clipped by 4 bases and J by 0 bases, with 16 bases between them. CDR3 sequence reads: CASSTLPGGSSYNEQFF. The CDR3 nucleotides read TGTGCCAGTAGTACCTTACCCGGGGGTAGCTCCTACAATGAGCAGTTCTTC.

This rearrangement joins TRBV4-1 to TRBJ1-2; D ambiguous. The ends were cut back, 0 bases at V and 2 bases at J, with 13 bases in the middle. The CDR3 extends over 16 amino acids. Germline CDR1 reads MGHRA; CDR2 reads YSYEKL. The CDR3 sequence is CASSQETDGGNYGYTF. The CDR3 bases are TGCGCCAGCAGCCAAGAGACGGACGGAGGGAACTATGGCTACACCTTC.

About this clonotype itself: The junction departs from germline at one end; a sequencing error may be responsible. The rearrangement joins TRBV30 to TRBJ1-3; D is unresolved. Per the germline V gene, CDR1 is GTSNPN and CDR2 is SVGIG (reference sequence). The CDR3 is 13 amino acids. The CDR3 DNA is TGTGTCTGGAGAGTGGATGTCGGAAACACCATATATTTT. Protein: CVWRVDVGNTIYF.